This T cell receptor beta chain was captured by sequencing in a study of T cell responses to AZD1222 COVID-19 vaccine. As for the study in general: Recipients boosted at about 4 weeks or about 12 weeks are pooled. General observations from the study: Reportedly, nearly half the spike-specific TCRs target unmutated variant regions. Donors in the cohort were predominantly white British and more often female, and clonal diversity was possibly underestimated. Regions 160-218 and 743-854 dominated among vaccine-associated CD4 TCRs spanning spike.

Libraries were prepared by immunoSEQ multiplex PCR; TCRdb keeps only in-frame clonotypes and omits some of them. The sample carries 150,000 to 200,000 clones, 94% recorded once. In regard to this clone: Its antigen is not identified.

The sequenced sample was peripheral blood, obtained on day 0 of AZD1222 vaccination. This clonotype was sampled from an adult in good health.

CDR3 residues: CASGLNGGASVDALHF. CDR3 in DNA: TGTGCTAGTGGTTTGAACGGGGGGGCCTCCGTAGATGCCCTCCACTTT. The rearrangement joins TRBV12-5 to TRBJ1-6; D may be TRBD1 (6 bases). Trimming stripped 2 bases from V and 14 bases from J, with 22 bases between. Germline-derived CDR1 and CDR2 are LGHNT and FRNRAP. The CDR3 covers 16 residues.